A selection of T cell receptor beta chains follows, all from one sample in a study of radiation and T cells in renal cell carcinoma. Using immunoSEQ multiplex PCR, the repertoire was profiled, and TCRdb retains in-frame clones only, with some absent. The sample lists 150,000 to 180,000 clones, 80% to 90% occurring once. The sequencing used blood, collected from a patient whose treatment included radiotherapy and nephrectomy. These TCRs come from a woman aged 45-60 years with renal cell carcinoma. The CDR3 runs from the conserved cysteine through the conserved F or W. The D gene is left open where the match is weak. Not all rows give a size; the values are once, few, many and, for expanded clones, a class.

TRBJ2-4 | TRBV15 | . | . | TGTGCCACCAGCAGAGAGGGGAAGGCAGCTCAGTACTTC | CATSREGKAAQYF
TRBJ2-3 | TRBV9 | . | . | TGTGCCAGCAGCGTAGGTCGTGATACGCAGTATTTT | CASSVGRDTQYF
TRBJ1-1 | TRBV19 | . | . | TGTGCCAGTACCGTGGACAGGAACACTGAAGCTTTCTTT | CASTVDRNTEAFF
TRBJ1-2 | TRBV9 | TRBD1 | . | TGTGCCAGCAGCCACCCCGACGGGGACAGGGGTCACTATGGTTACACCTTC | CASSHPDGDRGHYGYTF
TRBJ2-3 | TRBV19 | TRBD2 | . | TGTGCCAGTAGTACGCGGGGGTTGGATACGCAGTATTTT | CASSTRGLDTQYF
TRBJ1-5 | TRBV19 | TRBD1 | few | TGTGCCAGTAGTCGGGGGACAGAGAGCAATCAGCCCCAGCATTTT | CASSRGTESNQPQHF
TRBJ1-1 | TRBV5-1 | . | . | TGCGCCAGCAGCTACACGGTTGCCGATGAAGCTTTCTTT | CASSYTVADEAFF
TRBJ1-4 | TRBV6-5 | . | . | TGTGCCAGCAGGGCGACAACAACTAATGAAAAACTGTTTTTT | CASRATTTNEKLFF
TRBJ2-1 | TRBV7-2 | . | . | TGTGCCAGCAGCTTAGAGAGATCCTACAATGAGCAGTTCTTC | CASSLERSYNEQFF
TRBJ1-5 | TRBV4-2 | TRBD1 | . | TGTGCCAGCAGCCAAGGCGGGACAGGGTGGAATCAGCCCCAGCATTTT | CASSQGGTGWNQPQHF
TRBJ1-3 | TRBV5-1 | . | . | TGCGCCAGCAGACCAACAGGGTCTGGAAACACCATATATTTT | CASRPTGSGNTIYF
TRBJ2-7 | TRBV5-1 | . | . | TGCGCCAGCAGCGCGTCAGATCCCGGAAGATACGAGCAGTACTTC | CASSASDPGRYEQYF
TRBJ1-2 | TRBV6-5 | . | . | TGTGCCAGCAGGTACTCAGGGGCCGACCGCCGCACCTTC | CASRYSGADRRTF
TRBJ1-6 | TRBV9 | . | . | TGTGCCAGCAAGCCCCACTCGGGTGATAATTCACCCCTCCACTTT | CASKPHSGDNSPLHF
TRBJ1-3 | TRBV4-1 | TRBD1 | . | TGCGCCAGCAGCCAATCCGGGACAGGGGCTGGAAACACCATATATTTT | CASSQSGTGAGNTIYF
TRBJ2-5 | TRBV5-1 | TRBD1 | . | TGCGCCAGCAGCTTGGGACAGGGGGAGACCCAGTACTTC | CASSLGQGETQYF
TRBJ2-3 | TRBV6-1 | . | . | TGTGCCAGCAGTGAAGGAACAGGAGGAACAGATACGCAGTATTTT | CASSEGTGGTDTQYF
TRBJ2-5 | TRBV30 | . | once | TGTGCCTGGGCCGGAGGGGACCCCTGGGAGACCCAGTACTTC | CAWAGGDPWETQYF
TRBJ2-2 | TRBV7-3 | TRBD2 | . | TGTGCCAGCAGCCCAACAAAACTAGCGGCCGGGGAGCTGTTTTTT | CASSPTKLAAGELFF
TRBJ2-3 | TRBV7-3 | . | . | TGTGCCAGCAGCTCGGCTGCTAGCACAGATACGCAGTATTTT | CASSSAASTDTQYF
TRBJ2-7 | TRBV4-3 | . | . | TGCGCCAGCAGCCAAGACAGGTCCTACGAGCAGTACTTC | CASSQDRSYEQYF
TRBJ2-2 | TRBV6-6 | . | . | TGTGCCAGCTTTCAGGTTTTCCCCGGGGAGCTGTTTTTT | CASFQVFPGELFF
TRBJ1-5 | TRBV7-3 | . | few | TGTGCCAGCAGCCCTCGGACAGATTTCCTGCCTTATAGCAATCAGCCCCAGCATTTT | CASSPRTDFLPYSNQPQHF
TRBJ1-4 | TRBV11-2 | . | . | TGTGCCAGCAGCCTGGTCCCAACTAATGAAAAACTGTTTTTT | CASSLVPTNEKLFF
TRBJ2-7 | TRBV7-2 | . | . | TGTGCCAGCAGCTTAGGCGGGACACCCGACGAGCAGTACTTC | CASSLGGTPDEQYF
TRBJ1-4 | TRBV7-9 | . | . | TGTGCCAGCAGCTTAGGAGGGCTCAATGAAAAACTGTTTTTT | CASSLGGLNEKLFF
TRBJ2-5 | TRBV7-3 | TRBD2 | . | TGTGCCAGCAGCCGATACGGGACTAGGGGGGAGACCCAGTACTTC | CASSRYGTRGETQYF